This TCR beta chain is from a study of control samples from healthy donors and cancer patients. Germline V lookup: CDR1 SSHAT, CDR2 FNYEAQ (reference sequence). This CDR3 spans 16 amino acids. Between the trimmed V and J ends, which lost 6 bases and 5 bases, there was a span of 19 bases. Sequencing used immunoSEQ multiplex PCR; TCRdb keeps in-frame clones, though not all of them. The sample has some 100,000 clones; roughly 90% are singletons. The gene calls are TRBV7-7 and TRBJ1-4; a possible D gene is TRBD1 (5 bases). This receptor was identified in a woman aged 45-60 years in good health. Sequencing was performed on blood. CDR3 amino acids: CASSPGTGTKNEKLFF. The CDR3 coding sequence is TGTGCCAGCAGTCCTGGGACCGGGACTAAGAATGAAAAACTGTTTTTT. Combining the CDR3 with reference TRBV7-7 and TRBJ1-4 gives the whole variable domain GAGVSQSPRYKVTKRGQDVTLRCDPISSHATLYWYQQALGQGPEFLTYFNYEAQPDKSGLPSDRFSAERPEGSISTLTIQRTEQRDSAMYRCASSPGTGTKNEKLFFGSGTQLSVL.